Sequencing of this T cell receptor (beta chain) was carried out in a study of shared clonotypes between healthy human individuals. The authors divided CD4+ cells into CD45RA+ naive and CD45RA-negative memory subsets. General observations from the study: Clonotype sharing among donors was thought likely to change with sequencing depth.

Turning to this clone: Its antigen is still unknown. One junction end does not reproduce the germline sequence, and a read error may be involved.

Only in-frame clones appear in the TCRdb table, and some are missing; sequencing was by immunoSEQ multiplex PCR. The sample consists of some 500,000 clones, 96% of them appearing once. This CDR3 is built from 15 residues. Germline CDR1 SGHRS, CDR2 YFSETQ. V gene TRBV5-1 combines with J gene TRBJ2-3; TRBD2 is a possible D gene (5 bases). The sample consisted of naive CD4+ T cells sorted from blood. Subset noted: CD45RA+ positively selected. The source of this sequence is a woman in her twenties or thirties in good health. The CDR3 DNA follows: TGTGCCAGCAGCTTGGCCGGGGTAGGCACAGATACGCAGTATTTT. It yields the protein CASSLAGVGTDTQYF.